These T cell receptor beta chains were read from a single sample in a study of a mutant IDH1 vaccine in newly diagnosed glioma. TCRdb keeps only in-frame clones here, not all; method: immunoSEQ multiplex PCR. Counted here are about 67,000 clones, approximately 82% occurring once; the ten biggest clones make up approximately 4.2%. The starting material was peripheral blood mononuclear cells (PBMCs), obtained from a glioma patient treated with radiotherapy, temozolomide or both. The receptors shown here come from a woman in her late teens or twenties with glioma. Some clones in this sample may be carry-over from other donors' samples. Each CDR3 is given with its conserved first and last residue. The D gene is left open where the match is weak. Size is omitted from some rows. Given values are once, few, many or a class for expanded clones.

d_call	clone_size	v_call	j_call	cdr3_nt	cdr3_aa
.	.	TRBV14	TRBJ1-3	TGTGCCAGCAGCCAAGACCTGAGCTCTGGAAACACCATATATTTT	CASSQDLSSGNTIYF
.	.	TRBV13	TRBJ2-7	TGTGCCAGCAGCTCCCGGGGCAGCACCTACGAGCAGTACTTC	CASSSRGSTYEQYF
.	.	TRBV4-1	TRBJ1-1	TGCGCCAGCAGCCAAGAAGGCCCACAGCGGAACACTGAAGCTTTCTTT	CASSQEGPQRNTEAFF
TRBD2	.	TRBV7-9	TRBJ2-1	TGTGCCAGCAGCGGCAGCGGCGGGGGGAATGAGCAGTTCTTC	CASSGSGGGNEQFF
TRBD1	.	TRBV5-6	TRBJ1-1	TGTGCCAGCAGCTTACAGGGGATCGACACTGAAGCTTTCTTT	CASSLQGIDTEAFF
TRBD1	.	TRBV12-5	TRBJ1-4	TGTGCTAGTGGGTCCACAGGGGTTCAGGAAAAACTGTTTTTT	CASGSTGVQEKLFF
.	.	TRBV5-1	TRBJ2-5	TGCGCCAGCAGCTCTGGCCTGCGAAATTTACCCCAAGAGACCCAGTACTTC	CASSSGLRNLPQETQYF
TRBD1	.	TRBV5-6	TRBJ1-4	TGTGCCAGCAGCCTTAGACAGGGCCATGCCACTAATGAAAAACTGTTTTTT	CASSLRQGHATNEKLFF
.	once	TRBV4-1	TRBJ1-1	TGCGCCAGCGGGAGTTTTCGCACTGAAGCTTTCTTT	CASGSFRTEAFF
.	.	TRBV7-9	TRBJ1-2	TGTGCCAGCAGCTTATCCGCGGCCCAGGCTTATGGCTACACCTTC	CASSLSAAQAYGYTF
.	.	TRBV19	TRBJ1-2	TGTGCCAGTAGTATAACCTTCAGGGGACGGGATGGCTACACCTTC	CASSITFRGRDGYTF
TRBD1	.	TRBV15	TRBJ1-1	TGTGCCACCAGCTTATACCAGGGGGAAGGGACTGAAGCTTTCTTT	CATSLYQGEGTEAFF
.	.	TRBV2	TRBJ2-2	TGTGCCAGCAGTCTTTTGGCCTACACCGGGGAGCTGTTTTTT	CASSLLAYTGELFF
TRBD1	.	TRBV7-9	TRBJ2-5	TGTGCCAGCAGCTTGAGGGGGCGGATACAAGAGACCCAGTACTTC	CASSLRGRIQETQYF
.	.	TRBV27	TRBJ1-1	TGTGCCAGCAGTAGCCTGACTCGGAACACTGAAGCTTTCTTT	CASSSLTRNTEAFF
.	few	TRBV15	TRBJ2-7	TGTGCCACCGGAGAGATAACTTCCTACGAGCAGTACTTC	CATGEITSYEQYF
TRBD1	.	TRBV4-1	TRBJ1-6	TGCGCCAGCAGCCAAGATCTCAGGGGGAGTTCACCCCTCCACTTT	CASSQDLRGSSPLHF
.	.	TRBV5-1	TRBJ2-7	TGCGCCAGCAGCGTCGGGCCTCAAGTCTACGAGCAGTACTTC	CASSVGPQVYEQYF
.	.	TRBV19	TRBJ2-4	TGTGCCAGTAGATTGGGGGGTTCTAAAAACATTCAGTACTTC	CASRLGGSKNIQYF
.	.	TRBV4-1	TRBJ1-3	TGCGCCAGCAGCCAAGAGCCCGGGTACTCTGGAAACACCATATATTTT	CASSQEPGYSGNTIYF
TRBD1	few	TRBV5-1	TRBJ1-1	TGCGCCAGCAGCTACCCTGGACAGGGGACCACTGAAGCTTTCTTT	CASSYPGQGTTEAFF
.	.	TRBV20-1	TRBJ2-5	TGCAGTGCTGCCGGGGAAGAGACCCAGTACTTC	CSAAGEETQYF
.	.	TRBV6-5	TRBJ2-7	TGTGCCAGCAGTTCACAGGGCTACGAGCAGTACTTC	CASSSQGYEQYF
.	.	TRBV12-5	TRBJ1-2	TGTGCTAGTGGTTATCCGGGGGGAAGCGCCGACATACGAAGTAACTATGGCTACACCTTC	CASGYPGGSADIRSNYGYTF
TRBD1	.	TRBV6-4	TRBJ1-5	TGTGCCAGCAGGGCTGACAGGGAAGCCAATCAGCCCCAGCATTTT	CASRADREANQPQHF
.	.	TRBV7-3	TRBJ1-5	TGCGGTGGGGTTCCCAATCAGCCCCAGCATTTT	CGGVPNQPQHF
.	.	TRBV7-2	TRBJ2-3	TGTGCCAGCAGTCCTCACGGGGGGCCCCCAGATACGCAGTATTTT	CASSPHGGPPDTQYF
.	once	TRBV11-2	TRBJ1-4	TGTGCCAGCAGCTTAGAGAGGGGTGTAGAAAAACTGTTTTTT	CASSLERGVEKLFF
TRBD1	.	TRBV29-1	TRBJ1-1	TGCAGCGGGGGGGGACAGGCGATGAACACTGAAGCTTTCTTT	CSGGGQAMNTEAFF
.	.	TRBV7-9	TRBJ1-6	TGTGCCAGCAGCTTAATAGGGACCCACCAAAACCTCCACTTT	CASSLIGTHQNLHF
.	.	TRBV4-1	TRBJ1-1	TGCGCCAGCAGCCAAGGGCTCCTTAACGGCGAAGCTTTCTTT	CASSQGLLNGEAFF
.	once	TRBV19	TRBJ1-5	TGTGCCAGTAGTACGACGGGACGGAGCAATCAGCCCCAGCATTTT	CASSTTGRSNQPQHF
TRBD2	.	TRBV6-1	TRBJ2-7	TGTGCCAGCAGTCCAGCGGGAGGGCCCTACGAGCAGTACTTC	CASSPAGGPYEQYF
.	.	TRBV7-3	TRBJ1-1	TGTGCCAGCAGCCCTATGGGAGGTGGAGGCTCTGAAGCTTTCTTT	CASSPMGGGGSEAFF
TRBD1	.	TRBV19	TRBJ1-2	TGTGCCAGTAGTGTCGGGGGGACAGCCAACTATGGCTACACCTTC	CASSVGGTANYGYTF
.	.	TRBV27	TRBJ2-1	TGTGCCAGCAGTTTTAGCAATGAGCAGTTCTTC	CASSFSNEQFF
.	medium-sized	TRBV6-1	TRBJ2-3	TGTGCCAGCAGTGAACTACCCGGCTCTGGGAGCACAGATACGCAGTATTTT	CASSELPGSGSTDTQYF
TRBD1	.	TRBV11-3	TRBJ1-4	TGTGCCAGCAGCCCCCGACAGGGTTATGAAAAACTGTTTTTT	CASSPRQGYEKLFF
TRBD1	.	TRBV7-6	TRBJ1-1	TGTGCCAGCAGCCTCGCAGGGGGGAACACTGAAGCTTTCTTT	CASSLAGGNTEAFF
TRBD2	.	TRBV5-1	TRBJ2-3	TGCGCCAGCAGCTTGGATCACGTCGGGGGGACAGATACGCAGTATTTT	CASSLDHVGGTDTQYF
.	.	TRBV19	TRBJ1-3	TGTGCCAGTATGAGGGCTGGAAACACCATATATTTT	CASMRAGNTIYF
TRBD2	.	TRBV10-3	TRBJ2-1	TGTGCCATCAGTTTAAGCCCGGGACTAGAACGTAATGAGCAGTTCTTC	CAISLSPGLERNEQFF
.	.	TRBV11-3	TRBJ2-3	TGTGCCAGCAGGGGAGATACGCAGTATTTT	CASRGDTQYF
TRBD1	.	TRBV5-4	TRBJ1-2	TGTGCCAGCAGCTCACCAGACAGGGGTGGCTACACCTTC	CASSSPDRGGYTF
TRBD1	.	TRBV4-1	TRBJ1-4	TGCGCCAGCAGCCCAGGGGGACGGGCCGGGGGTAATGAAAAACTGTTTTTT	CASSPGGRAGGNEKLFF
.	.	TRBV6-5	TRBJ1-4	TGTGCCAGCAGTTACCCGCCGGGTTATCATGAAAAACTGTTTTTT	CASSYPPGYHEKLFF
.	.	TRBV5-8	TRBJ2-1	TGTGCCAGCAGCCCAAAGGGAGAGCAGTTCTTC	CASSPKGEQFF
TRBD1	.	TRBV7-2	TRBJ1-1	TGTGCCAGCAGCACGGGACAGTTTGGGACGACTGAAGCTTTCTTT	CASSTGQFGTTEAFF
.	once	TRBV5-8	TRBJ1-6	TGTGCCAGCAGCTTGGGACGGGTTAATTCACCCCTCCACTTT	CASSLGRVNSPLHF
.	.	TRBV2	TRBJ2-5	TGTGCCAGCACTGTAGTCACAGAGCAAGAGACCCAGTACTTC	CASTVVTEQETQYF
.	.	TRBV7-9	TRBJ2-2	TGTGCCAGCAGCTTTTCTGGGGCCAACACCGGGGAGCTGTTTTTT	CASSFSGANTGELFF
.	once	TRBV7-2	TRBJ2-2	TGTGCCAGCAGCCGACTGCGCCTGAGCACCGGGGAGCTGTTTTTT	CASSRLRLSTGELFF